This T cell receptor (beta chain) was identified during a study of T-cell reconstitution after alpha-beta-depleted transplantation in children. J gave up 4 bases and V 6 bases, and 5 bases lay outside the gene matches. This CDR3 has 15 amino acids. From germline, CDR1 is SGHTA and CDR2 FQGNSA. In this sample, this clonotype turned up many times. Unique molecular identifiers featured in how the TCRbeta library was prepared. MiXCR was run by TCRdb on the PCR reads, yielding one entry per CDR3 protein. The sample has hundreds of thousands of distinct CDR3 sequences; about 15% are singletons. The sequence derives from a human donor who donated a stem cell graft to a child with acute myeloid leukemia. The sequencing here drew on PBMCs from the stem cell graft donor, taken from the stem cell graft. The chain has TRBV7-2 and TRBJ2-1; 11 bases match TRBD2. The CDR3 coding sequence is TGTGCCAGCAGAACGGGACTAGCGGTTTACAATGAGCAGTTCTTC. As protein: CASRTGLAVYNEQFF.